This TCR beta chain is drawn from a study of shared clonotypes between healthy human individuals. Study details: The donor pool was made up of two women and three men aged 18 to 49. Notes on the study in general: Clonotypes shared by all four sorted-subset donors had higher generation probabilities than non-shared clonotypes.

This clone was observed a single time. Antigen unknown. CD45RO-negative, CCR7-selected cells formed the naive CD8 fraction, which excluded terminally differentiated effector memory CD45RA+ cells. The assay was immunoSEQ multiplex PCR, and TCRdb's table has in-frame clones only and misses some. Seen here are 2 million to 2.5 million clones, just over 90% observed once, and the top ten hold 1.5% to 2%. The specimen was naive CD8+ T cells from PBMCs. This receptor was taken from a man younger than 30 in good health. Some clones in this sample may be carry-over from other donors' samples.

The CDR3 loop reads CASSPWDSWTGELFF. The CDR3 DNA is TGCGCCAGCAGCCCTTGGGACAGTTGGACCGGGGAGCTGTTTTTT. The chain employs TRBV5-1 and TRBJ2-2; 7 nucleotides line up with TRBD1. Germline V gene lookup returns CDR1 SGHRS and CDR2 YFSETQ. V lost 4 bases to trimming and J lost 5 bases; unmatched junction nucleotides: 8. This CDR3 spans 15 amino acids. The full variable domain, its missing parts supplied by reference TRBV5-1 and TRBJ2-2, is KAGVTQTPRYLIKTRGQQVTLSCSPISGHRSVSWYQQTPGQGLQFLFEYFSETQRNKGNFPGRFSGRQFSNSRSEMNVSTLELGDSALYLCASSPWDSWTGELFFGEGSRLTVL.